These 20 T cell receptor beta chains originate from one sample sequenced in a study of breast tumors, draining lymph nodes, adjacent tissues (TCRdb year 2016). The library was generated by multiplex PCR. The instrument given in TCRdb is Illumina HiSeq 2000. The public reads were reprocessed in TCRdb via fastp at Q25 and MiXCR, keeping in-frame beta chains. For every CDR3 protein sequence, its rows merge into one entry that carries the most common genes and DNA. The sample yields some 31,000 distinct CDR3 sequences; 63% were counted once. The top ten hold 18% of the sample. Sample: breast tumor tissue. These receptors all stem from a female donor with breast cancer. Some clones in this sample may be carry-over from other donors' samples.

In regard to this clonotype: A read error may produce the germline difference seen at one junction end. This chain joins TRBV6-1 and TRBJ1-5; TRBD1 aligns across 9 bases. Germline V lookup: CDR1 MNHNS, CDR2 SASEGT. The CDR3 length is 17 residues. DNA of the CDR3: TGTGCCAGCCTCTTACAGGGACAGGGTATTGGCAATCAACCCCAGCATTTT. This gives the protein CASLLQGQGIGNQPQHF.

This clonotype was seen repeatedly, ten times or more. This chain uses TRBV13 with TRBJ1-2; TRBD1 might be the D (5 bases). The CDR3 sequence is 14 residues long. V was trimmed by 7 bases and J by 4 bases, leaving 16 bases between them. Germline V gives CDR1 PRHDT, CDR2 FYEKMQ (reference sequence). In nucleotides, the CDR3 is TGTGCCAGCACCTCGGGACGGACTCCCTATGGCTACACCTTC. Protein product: CASTSGRTPYGYTF.

This clonotype appeared once. This rearrangement joins TRBV7-9 to TRBJ2-7; D call uncertain. The CDR3 is 12 amino acids. CDR1 and CDR2 from the germline V gene are SEHNR and FQNEAQ (reference sequence). Trimming stripped 1 base from V and 7 bases from J, with 8 bases between. The CDR3 here is CASSLGSSEQYV. The CDR3 region has the DNA TGTGCCAGCAGCTTAGGGTCCTCGGAGCAGTACGTC.

The chain is built from TRBV12-3 or TRBV12-4 and TRBJ2-2; 9 bases match TRBD2. The CDR3 sequence is 12 residues long. Germline trimming cut 8 bases from V and 11 bases from J; bases unmatched to any gene: 6. The CDR3, as DNA: TGTGCCAGCGTTAGCGGGGGCGGAGAGCTGTTTTTT. Protein sequence: CASVSGGGELFF.

This clonotype was seen ten or more times. The chain joins TRBV7-2 to TRBJ2-7; D might be TRBD1 or TRBD2, each matching 6 bases. Germline CDR1 is SGHTA and CDR2 is FQGNSA. This CDR3 spans 15 amino acids. Trimming took off 1 base at V and 0 bases at J, with 10 bases between the two ends. CDR3 region: CASSLVSGASYEQYF. CDR3 sequence (DNA): TGTGCCAGCAGCTTAGTTTCGGGGGCCTCCTACGAGCAGTACTTC.

The chain links TRBV24-1 to TRBJ2-3; 7 nucleotides agree with TRBD2. This CDR3 is built from 16 residues. Per germline, CDR1 KGHDR and CDR2 SFDVKD. With 6 bases clipped from V and 7 bases from J, the junction kept 15 bases outside the gene matches. The CDR3 sequence: CATSQSTDTGTNTQYF. CDR3 DNA: TGTGCCACCAGTCAATCGACGGACACCGGGACTAATACGCAGTATTTT.

The V and J genes are TRBV7-2 and TRBJ2-7; 15 bases map to TRBD2. Germline CDR1 SGHTA, CDR2 FQGNSA. This CDR3 is 16 amino acids long. V shed 3 bases, J shed 6 bases, and the junction held 6 bases outside the gene matches. The CDR3 region has the DNA TGTGCCAGCAGCTTGGGGACTAGCGGGAGGTGGGTCGAGCAGTACTTC. It translates to CASSLGTSGRWVEQYF.

This clonotype showed up many times. The J gene is TRBJ1-2, the V gene TRBV5-6; D remains unclear. The V and J ends lost 1 base and 0 bases respectively, with 10 bases between them. Germline CDR1 is SGHDT and CDR2 is YYEEEE. CDR3 size: 15 residues. Written as DNA, the CDR3 is TGTGCCAGCAGCTTGTTAATGGGTACTAACTATGGCTACACCTTC. Encoded protein: CASSLLMGTNYGYTF.

Worth noting for this clonotype: The CDR3 carries no conserved terminal phenylalanine or tryptophan, so it likely arises from a read error. CDR3 residues: CASIQGGSYNEQFL. For the CDR3, the DNA is TGTGCCAGCATCCAGGGGGGGTCCTACAATGAGCAGTTCCTC. The chain carries TRBV7-4 and TRBJ2-1; D tentatively reads TRBD1 or TRBD2 (7 bases each). The CDR3 is made up of 14 amino acids. Trimming cost V 7 bases and J 1 base, with 11 bases left between them. In germline, CDR1 is SGHVT, CDR2 SQSDAQ.

This chain joins TRBV28 and TRBJ2-3; 9 positions agree with TRBD2. J gave up 0 bases and V 4 bases, and 11 bases lay outside the gene matches. The CDR3 is 18 residues long. Germline V CDR1 and CDR2: MDHEN, SYDVKM. The CDR3 reads CASSSPSTSGKSTDTQYF. In DNA form, the CDR3 reads TGTGCCAGCAGTTCGCCCTCGACTAGCGGTAAAAGCACAGATACGCAGTATTTT.

On this clonotype itself: A read error may produce the germline difference seen at one junction end. This chain links TRBV9 with TRBJ2-7, with a weak D call TRBD1 (5 bases). CDR1 is SGDLS and CDR2 is YYNGEE in the germline V gene. This CDR3 comprises 14 residues. The CDR3 loop is CAGSSGPTAYEQSF. As DNA, the CDR3 is TGCGCCGGCAGCTCCGGGCCGACAGCCTACGAGCAGTCCTTC.

This clonotype is medium-sized in the sample. The V gene is TRBV19, the J gene TRBJ1-2, with D hard to call. V was cut by 2 bases and J by 2 bases, with 9 bases left in between. Per germline, CDR1 LNHDA and CDR2 SQIVND (reference sequence). The CDR3 has 14 residues. The CDR3 here is CASSIPAGNYGYTF. CDR3 coding DNA: TGTGCCAGTAGTATACCGGCAGGCAACTATGGCTACACCTTC.

This clonotype was counted once. The chain uses TRBV24-1 and TRBJ1-2; 8 bases align to TRBD1. V was pared by 3 bases and J by 6 bases, with 5 bases of the junction left unmatched. The CDR3 is 14 amino acids. Germline assignment: CDR1 KGHDR and CDR2 SFDVKD. For the CDR3, the DNA is TGTGCCACCAGTGATACGGGACAGGATAATGGCTACACCTTC. Its protein is CATSDTGQDNGYTF.

This clonotype was counted ten times or more. The V and J genes are TRBV30 and TRBJ2-1; D is possibly TRBD2 (5 bases). Trimming left V 2 bases short and J 6 bases short, with 17 bases between. Germline loops: CDR1 GTSNPN, CDR2 SVGIG (reference sequence). This CDR3 has 15 amino acids. CDR3 in amino acids: CAWSSGIGRVNEQFF. CDR3 bases: TGTGCCTGGAGTAGCGGAATCGGTCGGGTCAATGAGCAGTTCTTC.

The chain uses TRBV6-6 and TRBJ2-1; the D call may be TRBD1 or TRBD2 (7 bases each). The germline V gene has CDR1 MNHNY and CDR2 SVGAGI (reference sequence). This CDR3 region has 15 residues. Between the trimmed V and J ends, which lost 7 bases and 2 bases, there was a span of 15 bases. Written as DNA, the CDR3 is TGTGCCAGCACCAGGGGGGGGTACCCCTACAATGAGCAGTTCTTC. Residues: CASTRGGYPYNEQFF.

The chain combines TRBV19 with TRBJ1-4; D remains unclear. Trimming cost V 0 bases and J 2 bases, with 13 bases left between them. Germline CDR1 and CDR2: LNHDA and SQIVND (reference sequence). This CDR3 region has 17 residues. In DNA form, the CDR3 reads TGTGCCAGTAGTATAGAGGGGTTACAGAAGACTAATGAAAAACTGTTTTTT. This encodes CASSIEGLQKTNEKLFF.

Points on this clonotype: The CDR3 end shows no conserved phenylalanine or tryptophan, and so a read error is likely. The J gene is TRBJ1-2, the V gene TRBV9; no clear D gene. This CDR3 is 13 amino acids long. The V gene lost 0 bases and the J gene lost 5 bases, with 8 bases spanning the gap. Germline CDR1 SGDLS, CDR2 YYNGEE. The CDR3 DNA follows: TGTGCCAGCAGCGTAGACGGGGATTATGGCTACACCTCC. Residues: CASSVDGDYGYTS.

This clonotype was recorded many times. The chain recombines TRBV2 with TRBJ1-4; 9 bases are a match to TRBD1. After removal of 7 bases from V and 0 bases from J, the junction contained 3 bases not matched to a gene. CDR1 and CDR2 (germline): SNHLY, FYNNEI. CDR3 length: 15 amino acids. CDR3 in amino acids: CASTRQGATNEKLFF. DNA of the CDR3: TGTGCCAGCACCAGACAGGGGGCAACTAATGAAAAACTGTTTTTT.

This rearrangement joins TRBV20-1 to TRBJ2-1; TRBD2 matches 11 bases. CDR1 and CDR2 from the germline V gene are DFQATT and SNEGSKA (reference sequence). The CDR3 runs 14 residues. J gave up 7 bases and V 1 base, and 3 bases lay outside the gene matches. The CDR3 is CSARGASGRNEQFF. CDR3 nucleotide sequence: TGCAGTGCTAGAGGAGCTAGCGGGAGGAATGAGCAGTTCTTC.

This clonotype was counted ten times or more. J is TRBJ2-7 and V is TRBV18, with 10 bases aligning to TRBD2. Germline CDR1 and CDR2: KGHSH and LQKENI. The CDR3 totals 14 residues. J was trimmed by 5 bases and V by 0 bases; bases with no gene match: 1. The CDR3 DNA follows: TGTGCCAGCTCACCACCGGGGACTAGCGACGAGCAGTACTTC. This translates into CASSPPGTSDEQYF.